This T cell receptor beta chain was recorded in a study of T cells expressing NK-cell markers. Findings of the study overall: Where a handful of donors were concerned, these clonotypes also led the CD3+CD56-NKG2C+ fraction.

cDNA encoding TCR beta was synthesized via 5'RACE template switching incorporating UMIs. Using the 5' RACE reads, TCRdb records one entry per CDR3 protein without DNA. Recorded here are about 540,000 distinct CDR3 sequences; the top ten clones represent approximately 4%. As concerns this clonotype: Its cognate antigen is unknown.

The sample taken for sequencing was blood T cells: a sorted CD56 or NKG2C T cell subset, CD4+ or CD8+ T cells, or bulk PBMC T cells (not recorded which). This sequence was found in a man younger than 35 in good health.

CDR3 protein: CASSSDRPNEKLFF. V usage is TRBV5-1 and J usage is TRBJ1-4; as DNA is missing, the TRBD1 call by TCRdb cannot be tested. Germline V gene sequence: CDR1 SGHRS, CDR2 YFSETQ. The CDR3 is 14 residues long.